The clone carrying this TCR beta chain was recorded at least ten times. Antigen: not known. TCRbeta library construction was performed incorporating unique molecular identifiers. MiXCR, applied by TCRdb to the PCR reads, yields one record per CDR3 protein. The sample yields 480,000 or so distinct CDR3 sequences, roughly a tenth seen once. This specimen comes from a study of T-cell reconstitution after alpha-beta-depleted transplantation in children. General observations from the study: Expanded clones from the graft, numbering several hundred, reportedly supplied alpha-beta T cells about two months after transplant. Some patients showed high day-60 TCRbeta diversity, which derived from surviving recipient T cells and thymic progenitors. At the one-year point after transplant, T-cell counts and TCRbeta diversity were found to come mostly from T cells that had been newly produced.

Germline CDR1 and CDR2: SQVTM and ANQGSEA. V lost 8 bases, J lost 1 base, and 10 bases lay in between. The CDR3 length is 12 residues. The chain recombines TRBV29-1 with TRBJ2-3; D unresolved. The TCR was taken from a child aged 2 to 10 with inherited bone marrow failure, due to receive a stem cell transplant. The sequencing here drew on PBMCs, taken before TCRalphabeta/CD19-depleted stem cell transplant. The CDR3 spells CSSVHGTDTQYF. Here the CDR3 DNA reads TGCAGCTCGGTTCATGGCACAGATACGCAGTATTTT.